This TCR beta chain is from a study of blood T cells in healthy people across ages. General observations from the study: Older age coincided with a roughly linear decline in TCR beta diversity per million T cells. Long-lived and aged donors differed, with more naive CD4+ cells and higher diversity in the long-lived. Estimates drawn from one million T cells were deemed to understate diversity.

This clonotype has ten or more counts. Its antigen remains unknown. Through a sample-barcoded 5' primer and a J-beta primer mix, a second PCR was run for roughly 6 to 12 cycles. The authors tagged each cDNA molecule using a template-switch adaptor with 12 random nucleotides. TCRdb independently ran MiXCR on the 5' RACE reads; one entry per CDR3 protein. Altogether about 630,000 distinct CDR3 sequences are present, around 20% being singletons, with the ten largest covering under 4%. The sequence derives from a man between 65 and 79 years old in good health. Sequences were obtained from blood.

CDR3 in amino acids: CASSLWANGKETQYF. The CDR3 coding sequence is TGTGCCAGCAGTTTATGGGCAAACGGTAAAGAGACCCAGTACTTC. The V call is TRBV28, the J call TRBJ2-5; D gene uncertain. V was clipped by 0 bases and J by 3 bases, with 11 bases between them. Germline V CDR1 and CDR2: MDHEN, SYDVKM. The CDR3 runs to 15 residues.